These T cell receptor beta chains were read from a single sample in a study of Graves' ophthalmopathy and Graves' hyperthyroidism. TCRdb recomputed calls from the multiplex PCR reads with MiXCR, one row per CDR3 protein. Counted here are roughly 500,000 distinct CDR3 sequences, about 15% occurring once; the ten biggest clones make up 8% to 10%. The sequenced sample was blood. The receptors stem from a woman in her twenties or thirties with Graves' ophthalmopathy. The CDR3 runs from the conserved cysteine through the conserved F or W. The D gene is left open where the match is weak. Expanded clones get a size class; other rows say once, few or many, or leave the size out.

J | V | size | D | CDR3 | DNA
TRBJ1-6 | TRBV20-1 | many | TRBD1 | CSAFLDRVNSPLHF | TGCAGTGCCTTTCTGGACAGGGTGAATTCACCCCTCCACTTT
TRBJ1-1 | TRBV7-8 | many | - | CASSLGRAMNTEAFF | TGTGCCAGCAGCTTAGGGAGGGCCATGAACACTGAAGCTTTCTTT
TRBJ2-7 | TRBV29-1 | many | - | CSVQISSYEQYF | TGCAGCGTACAGATTAGCTCCTACGAGCAGTACTTC
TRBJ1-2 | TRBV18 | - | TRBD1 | CASSATGTGFYGYTF | TGTGCCAGCTCAGCAACCGGGACAGGCTTCTATGGCTACACCTTC
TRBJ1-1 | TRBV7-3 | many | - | CASSLSGTKNTEAFF | TGTGCCAGCAGCTTAAGCGGGACAAAAAACACTGAAGCTTTCTTT
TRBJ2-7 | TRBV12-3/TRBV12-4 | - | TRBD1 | CASSPGTGSGHEQYF | TGTGCCAGCAGCCCTGGGACAGGGTCCGGCCACGAGCAGTACTTC
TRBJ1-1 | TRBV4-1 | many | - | CASSLTKGQLNTEAFF | TGCGCCAGCAGCCTCACAAAGGGGCAGTTGAACACTGAAGCTTTCTTT
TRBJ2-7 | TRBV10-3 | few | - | CAISLDRIVPYEQYF | TGTGCCATCAGTCTCGACAGGATTGTTCCCTACGAGCAGTACTTC
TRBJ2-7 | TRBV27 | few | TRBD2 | CASSGLAGWESSYEQYF | TGTGCCAGCAGCGGACTAGCGGGTTGGGAAAGCTCCTACGAGCAGTACTTC
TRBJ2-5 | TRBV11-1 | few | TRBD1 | CASSLVRTGQETKYF | TGTGCCAGCAGCTTAGTACGGACAGGTCAAGAGACCAAGTACTTC
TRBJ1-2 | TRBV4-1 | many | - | CASSQVLGTDYGYTF | TGCGCCAGCAGCCAAGTTCTGGGAACGGACTATGGCTACACCTTC
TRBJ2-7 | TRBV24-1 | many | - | CATSDKTGDPYEQYF | TGTGCCACCAGTGATAAGACAGGCGATCCCTACGAGCAGTACTTC
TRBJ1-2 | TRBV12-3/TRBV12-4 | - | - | CASSLFPYSYGYTF | TGTGCCAGCAGTTTATTTCCGTACAGCTATGGCTACACCTTC
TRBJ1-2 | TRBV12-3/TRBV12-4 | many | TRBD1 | CASKGTGGYGYTF | TGTGCCAGCAAGGGGACAGGGGGATATGGCTACACCTTC
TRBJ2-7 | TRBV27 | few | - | CASSLEPFRSREQYF | TGTGCCAGCAGTTTAGAGCCGTTCCGCTCTCGCGAGCAGTACTTC
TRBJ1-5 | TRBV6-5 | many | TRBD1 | CASSYPGQGDNQPQHF | TGTGCCAGCAGTTACCCGGGACAGGGGGACAATCAGCCCCAGCATTTT
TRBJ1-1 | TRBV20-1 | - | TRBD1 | CSASDRVRIFGTEAFF | TGCAGTGCTAGCGACAGGGTAAGAATATTTGGCACTGAAGCTTTCTTT
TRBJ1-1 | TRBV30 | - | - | CAWSRTVSTEAFF | TGTGCCTGGAGCCGGACAGTTAGCACTGAAGCTTTCTTT
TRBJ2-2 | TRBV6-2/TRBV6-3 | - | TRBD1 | CASSQDRVSGELFF | TGTGCCAGCAGCCAGGACAGGGTTAGCGGGGAGCTGTTTTTT
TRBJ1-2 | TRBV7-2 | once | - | CASSLARADGYTF | TGTGCCAGCAGCTTAGCCAGGGCTGACGGCTACACCTTC
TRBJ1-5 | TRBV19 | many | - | CASSISGPRGPQHF | TGTGCCAGTAGTATCTCGGGGCCCCGGGGACCCCAGCATTTT
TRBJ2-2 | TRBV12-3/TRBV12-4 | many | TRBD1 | CASSFGQVRNTGELFF | TGTGCCAGCAGTTTCGGACAGGTCCGAAACACCGGGGAGCTGTTTTTT
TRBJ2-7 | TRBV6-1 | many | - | CASTKGQEQYF | TGTGCCAGCACCAAGGGCCAAGAGCAGTACTTC
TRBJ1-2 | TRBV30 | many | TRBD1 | CAWSMGTAYGYTF | TGTGCCTGGAGTATGGGGACAGCCTATGGCTACACCTTC
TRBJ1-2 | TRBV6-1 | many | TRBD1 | CASRATGSNYGYTF | TGTGCCAGCAGAGCGACAGGGAGTAACTATGGCTACACCTTC
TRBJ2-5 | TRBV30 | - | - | CAWSLNEETQYF | TGTGCCTGGAGTCTCAACGAAGAGACCCAGTACTTC
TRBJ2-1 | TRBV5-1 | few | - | CASSLVGYNEQFF | TGCGCCAGCAGCTTGGTCGGATACAATGAGCAGTTCTTC
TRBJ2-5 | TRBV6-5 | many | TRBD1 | CASSLTSGGGWETQYF | TGTGCCAGCAGTTTAACGTCAGGGGGCGGATGGGAGACCCAGTACTTC
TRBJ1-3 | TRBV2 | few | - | CASSALGGNTIYF | TGTGCCAGCAGTGCCCTGGGGGGAAACACCATATATTTT
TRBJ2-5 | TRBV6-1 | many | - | CASTSRGRETQYF | TGTGCCAGCACCTCCCGGGGTCGAGAGACCCAGTACTTC
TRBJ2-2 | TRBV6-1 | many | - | CASTGIAGELFF | TGTGCCAGCACAGGAATTGCCGGGGAGCTGTTTTTT
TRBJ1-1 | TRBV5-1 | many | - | CASSLVGPEAFF | TGCGCCAGCAGCTTGGTGGGCCCTGAAGCTTTCTTT
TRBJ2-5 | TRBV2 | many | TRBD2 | CASTEPAGGETQYF | TGTGCCAGCACCGAACCAGCGGGGGGAGAGACCCAGTACTTC
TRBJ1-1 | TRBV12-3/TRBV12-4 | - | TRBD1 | CASRDPGQVEAFF | TGTGCCAGCAGGGACCCGGGACAGGTTGAAGCTTTCTTT
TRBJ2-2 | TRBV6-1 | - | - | CASRIDPTGELFF | TGTGCCAGCAGGATAGATCCAACCGGGGAGCTGTTTTTT
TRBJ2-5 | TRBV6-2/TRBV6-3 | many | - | CASEKRRETSQETQYF | TGTGCCAGCGAGAAGAGGAGGGAGACCTCTCAAGAGACCCAGTACTTC
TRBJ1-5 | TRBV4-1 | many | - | CASSQQDRSNQPQHF | TGCGCCAGCAGCCAACAAGATAGAAGCAATCAGCCCCAGCATTTT
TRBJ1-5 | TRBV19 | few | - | CASSISYAQPQHF | TGTGCCAGTAGTATATCATACGCCCAGCCCCAGCATTTT
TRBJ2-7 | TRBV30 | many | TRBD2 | CAWGLAYEQYF | TGTGCCTGGGGACTAGCCTACGAGCAGTACTTC
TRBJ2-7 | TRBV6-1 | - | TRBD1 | CASSAFRDRGRYEQYF | TGTGCCAGCAGTGCATTCCGGGACAGGGGGCGCTACGAGCAGTACTTC
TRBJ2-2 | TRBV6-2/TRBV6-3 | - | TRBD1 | CASSWTGGDTGELFF | TGTGCCAGCAGCTGGACAGGGGGCGACACCGGGGAGCTGTTTTTT
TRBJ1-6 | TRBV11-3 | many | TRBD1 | CASSRRQGQNSPLHF | TGTGCCAGCAGCCGACGACAGGGGCAAAATTCACCCCTCCACTTT
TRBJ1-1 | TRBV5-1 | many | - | CASSLDRAEGAFF | TGCGCCAGCAGCTTGGACAGGGCCGAAGGAGCTTTCTTT
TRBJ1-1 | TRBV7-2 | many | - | CASSPLRGTEAFF | TGTGCCAGCAGCCCCCTCCGGGGCACTGAAGCTTTCTTT
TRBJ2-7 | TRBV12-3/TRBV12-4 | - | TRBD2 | CASSSIQTSGSYEQYF | TGTGCCAGCAGTTCAATCCAAACTAGCGGGAGCTACGAGCAGTACTTC
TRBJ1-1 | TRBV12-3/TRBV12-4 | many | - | CASSFGRGLRTEAFF | TGTGCCAGCAGTTTTGGTCGGGGTCTTCGCACTGAAGCTTTCTTT
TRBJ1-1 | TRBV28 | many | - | CASSLLTGGTEAFF | TGTGCCAGCAGTTTATTGACGGGTGGTACTGAAGCTTTCTTT
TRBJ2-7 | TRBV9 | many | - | CASSENGQGLDEQYF | TGTGCCAGCAGCGAGAACGGACAAGGGTTGGACGAGCAGTACTTC
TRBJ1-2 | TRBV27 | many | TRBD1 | CASSPGQGGRGYGYTF | TGTGCCAGCAGTCCGGGACAGGGAGGGCGAGGCTATGGCTACACCTTC
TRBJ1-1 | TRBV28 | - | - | CASSLPKTEAFF | TGTGCCAGCAGCCTCCCCAAAACTGAAGCTTTCTTT
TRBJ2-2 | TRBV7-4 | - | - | CASSLWSVNTGELFF | TGTGCCAGCAGCTTATGGTCGGTGAACACCGGGGAGCTGTTTTTT
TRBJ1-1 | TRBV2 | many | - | CASSGDAEAFF | TGTGCCAGCTCAGGGGACGCTGAAGCTTTCTTT
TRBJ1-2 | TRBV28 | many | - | CASSPRDWGYGYTF | TGTGCCAGCAGTCCGCGGGACTGGGGCTATGGCTACACCTTC
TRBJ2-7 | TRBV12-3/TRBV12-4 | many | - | CASSFGREQYF | TGTGCCAGCAGTTTTGGTCGCGAGCAGTACTTC
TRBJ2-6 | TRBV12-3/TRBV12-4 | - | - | CASSLESEVLTF | TGTGCCAGCAGTTTAGAGTCCGAAGTCCTGACTTTC